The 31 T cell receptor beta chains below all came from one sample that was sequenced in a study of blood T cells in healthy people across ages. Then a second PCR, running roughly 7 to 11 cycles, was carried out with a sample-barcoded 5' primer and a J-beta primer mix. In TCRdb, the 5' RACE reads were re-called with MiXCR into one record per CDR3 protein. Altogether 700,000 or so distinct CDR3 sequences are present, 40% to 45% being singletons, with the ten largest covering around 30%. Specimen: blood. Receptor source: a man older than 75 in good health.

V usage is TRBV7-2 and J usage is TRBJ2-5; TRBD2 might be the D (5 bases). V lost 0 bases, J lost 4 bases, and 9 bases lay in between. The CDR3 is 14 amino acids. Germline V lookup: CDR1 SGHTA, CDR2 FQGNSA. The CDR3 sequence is CASSLAVRGETQYF. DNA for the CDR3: TGTGCCAGCAGCTTAGCCGTTCGGGGAGAGACCCAGTACTTC.

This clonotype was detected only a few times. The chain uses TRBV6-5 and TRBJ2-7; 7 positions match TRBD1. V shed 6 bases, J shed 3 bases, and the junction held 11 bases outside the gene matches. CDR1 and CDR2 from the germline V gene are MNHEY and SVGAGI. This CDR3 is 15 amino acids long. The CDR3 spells CASSQRQGFGYEQYF. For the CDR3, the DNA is TGTGCCAGCAGCCAGCGACAGGGATTTGGCTACGAGCAGTACTTC.

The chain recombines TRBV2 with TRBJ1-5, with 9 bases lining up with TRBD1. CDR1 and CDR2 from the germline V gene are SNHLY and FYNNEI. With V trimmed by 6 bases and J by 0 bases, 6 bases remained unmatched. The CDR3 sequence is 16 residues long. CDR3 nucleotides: TGTGCCAGCAGCGGACAGGGGCCCTATAGCAATCAGCCCCAGCATTTT. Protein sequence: CASSGQGPYSNQPQHF.

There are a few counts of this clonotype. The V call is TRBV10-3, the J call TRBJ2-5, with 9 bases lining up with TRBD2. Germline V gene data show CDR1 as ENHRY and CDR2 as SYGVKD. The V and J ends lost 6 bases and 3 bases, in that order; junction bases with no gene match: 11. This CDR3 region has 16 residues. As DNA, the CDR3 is TGTGCCATCAGCCAACCGGGTCCTAGCGGGAAAGAGACCCAGTACTTC. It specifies CAISQPGPSGKETQYF.

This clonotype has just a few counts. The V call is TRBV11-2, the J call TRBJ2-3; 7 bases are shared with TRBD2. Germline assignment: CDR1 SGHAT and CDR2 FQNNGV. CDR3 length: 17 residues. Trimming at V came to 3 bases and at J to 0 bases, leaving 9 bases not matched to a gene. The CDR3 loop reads CASSLRGYPSSTDTQYF. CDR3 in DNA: TGTGCCAGCAGCTTGCGGGGGTACCCCTCAAGCACAGATACGCAGTATTTT.

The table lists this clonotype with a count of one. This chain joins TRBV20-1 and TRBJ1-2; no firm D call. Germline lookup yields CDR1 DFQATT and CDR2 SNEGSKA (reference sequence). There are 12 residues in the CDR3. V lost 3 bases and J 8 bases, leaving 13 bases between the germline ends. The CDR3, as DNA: TGCAGTGCTAGCGAGGGAACTTGGGGCTACACCTTC. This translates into CSASEGTWGYTF.

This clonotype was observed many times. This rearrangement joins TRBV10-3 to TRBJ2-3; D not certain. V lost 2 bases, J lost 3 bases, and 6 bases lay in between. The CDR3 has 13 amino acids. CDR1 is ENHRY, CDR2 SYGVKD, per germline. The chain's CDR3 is CAISEKGTDTQYF. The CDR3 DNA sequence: TGTGCCATCAGTGAGAAGGGTACAGATACGCAGTATTTT.

The CDR3, as DNA: TGCGCCAGCAGCCTCGGACAGTCGACTCAGGGTACGCAGTATTTT. Its translation: CASSLGQSTQGTQYF. The chain combines TRBV4-3 with TRBJ2-3; maybe TRBD1 (6 bases). From germline, CDR1 is LGHNA and CDR2 YSLEER. Between the trimmed V and J ends, which lost 4 bases and 8 bases, there was a span of 19 bases. The CDR3 is made up of 15 amino acids.

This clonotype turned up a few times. CDR3 loop: CASSLWREEQYF. As DNA, the CDR3 is TGTGCCAGCAGTTTGTGGAGGGAAGAGCAGTACTTC. The genes are TRBV28 and TRBJ2-7, with a tentative D call TRBD2 (6 bases). V was cut by 3 bases and J by 7 bases, with 10 bases left in between. CDR1 and CDR2 from the germline V gene are MDHEN and SYDVKM. This CDR3 has 12 residues.

The CDR3 sequence is CASSQSWGRQETQYF. The CDR3 bases are TGTGCCAGCAGCCAATCGTGGGGGCGTCAAGAGACCCAGTACTTC. The rearrangement joins TRBV16 to TRBJ2-5; D may be TRBD1 (6 bases). The CDR3 totals 15 residues. Germline loops: CDR1 KGHSY, CDR2 FQNENV. V was pared by 0 bases and J by 2 bases, with 10 bases between.

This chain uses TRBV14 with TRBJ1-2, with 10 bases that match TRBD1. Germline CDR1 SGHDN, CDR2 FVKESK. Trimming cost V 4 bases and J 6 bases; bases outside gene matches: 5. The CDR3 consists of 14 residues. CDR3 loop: CASSLRDRGHGYTF. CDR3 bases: TGTGCCAGCAGCCTCCGAGACAGGGGGCATGGCTACACCTTC.

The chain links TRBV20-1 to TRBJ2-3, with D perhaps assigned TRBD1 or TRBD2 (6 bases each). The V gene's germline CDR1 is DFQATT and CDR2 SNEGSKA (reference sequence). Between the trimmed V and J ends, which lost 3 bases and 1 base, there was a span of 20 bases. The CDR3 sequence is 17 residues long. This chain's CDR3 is CSASRLVGGAGTDTQYF. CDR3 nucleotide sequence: TGCAGTGCTAGCCGCCTAGTCGGGGGCGCCGGCACAGATACGCAGTATTTT.

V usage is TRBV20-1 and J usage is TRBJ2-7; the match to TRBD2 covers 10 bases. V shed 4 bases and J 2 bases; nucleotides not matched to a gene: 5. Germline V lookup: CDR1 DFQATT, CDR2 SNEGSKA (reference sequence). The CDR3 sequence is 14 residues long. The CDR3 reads CSAKGLAEAYEQYF. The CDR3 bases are TGCAGTGCTAAAGGACTAGCGGAAGCCTACGAGCAGTACTTC.

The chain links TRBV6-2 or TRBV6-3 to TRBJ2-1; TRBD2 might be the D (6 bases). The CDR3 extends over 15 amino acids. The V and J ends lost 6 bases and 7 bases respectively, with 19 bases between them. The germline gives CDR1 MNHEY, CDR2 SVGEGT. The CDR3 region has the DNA TGTGCCAGCAGATCAAGGGTGACTAGAGTAAATGAGCAGTTCTTC. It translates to CASRSRVTRVNEQFF.

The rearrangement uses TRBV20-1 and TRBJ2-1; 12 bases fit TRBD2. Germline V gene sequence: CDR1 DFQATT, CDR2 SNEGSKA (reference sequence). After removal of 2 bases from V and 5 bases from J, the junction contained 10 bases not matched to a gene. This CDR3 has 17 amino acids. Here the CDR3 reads CSARTGASGRANNEQFF. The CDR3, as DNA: TGCAGTGCTAGAACCGGGGCTAGCGGGAGGGCCAACAATGAGCAGTTCTTC.

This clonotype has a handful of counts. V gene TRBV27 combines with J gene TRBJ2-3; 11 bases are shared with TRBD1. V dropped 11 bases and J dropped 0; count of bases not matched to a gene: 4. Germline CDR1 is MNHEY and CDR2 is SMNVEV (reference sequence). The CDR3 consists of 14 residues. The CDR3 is CASGQGVSTDTQYF. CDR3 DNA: TGTGCCTCGGGACAGGGGGTTAGCACAGATACGCAGTATTTT.

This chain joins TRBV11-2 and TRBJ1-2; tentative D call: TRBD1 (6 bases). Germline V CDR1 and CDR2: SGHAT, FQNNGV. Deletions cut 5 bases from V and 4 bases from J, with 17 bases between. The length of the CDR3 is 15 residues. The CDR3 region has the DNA TGTGCCAGCAGCCCCGTTCGGACAGCGGGCTATGGCTACACCTTC. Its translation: CASSPVRTAGYGYTF.

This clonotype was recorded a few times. CDR3 residues: CSARGRALYEQYF. The CDR3 DNA reads as TGCAGTGCTCGCGGGAGGGCCTTATACGAGCAGTACTTC. The J gene is TRBJ2-4, the V gene TRBV20-1; 9 nucleotides align to TRBD2. Matching the DNA end better, TRBJ2-7 makes the J call doubtful. Germline V gives CDR1 DFQATT, CDR2 SNEGSKA (reference sequence). The CDR3 consists of 13 residues.

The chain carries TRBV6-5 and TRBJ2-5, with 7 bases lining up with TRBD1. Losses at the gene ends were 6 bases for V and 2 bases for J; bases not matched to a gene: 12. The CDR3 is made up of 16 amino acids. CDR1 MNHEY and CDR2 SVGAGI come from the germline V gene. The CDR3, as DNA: TGTGCCAGCAGCCCCCCCCGGCAGGGGGAACAAGAGACCCAGTACTTC. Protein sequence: CASSPPRQGEQETQYF.

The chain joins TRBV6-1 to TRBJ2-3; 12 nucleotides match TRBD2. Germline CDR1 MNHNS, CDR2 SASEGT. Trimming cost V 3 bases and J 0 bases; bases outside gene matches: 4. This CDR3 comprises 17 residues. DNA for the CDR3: TGTGCCAGCAGTGAGACTAGCGGGGGAGATAGCACAGATACGCAGTATTTT. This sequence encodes CASSETSGGDSTDTQYF.

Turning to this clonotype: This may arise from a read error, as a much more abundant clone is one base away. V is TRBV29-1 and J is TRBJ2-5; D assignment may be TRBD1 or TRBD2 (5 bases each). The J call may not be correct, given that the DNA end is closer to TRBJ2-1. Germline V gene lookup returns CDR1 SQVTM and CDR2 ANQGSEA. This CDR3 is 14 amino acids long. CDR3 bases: TGCAGCGCTAAAACAGGTCGACGGGGAGAGACCCAGTTCTTC. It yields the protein CSAKTGRRGETQFF.

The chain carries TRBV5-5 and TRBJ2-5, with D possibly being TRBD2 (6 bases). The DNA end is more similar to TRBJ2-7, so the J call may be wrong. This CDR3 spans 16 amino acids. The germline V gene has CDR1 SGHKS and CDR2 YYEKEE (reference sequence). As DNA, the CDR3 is TGTGCCAGCAGCTACGCCGGGACTGGCGGACCATACGAGCAGTACTTC. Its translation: CASSYAGTGGPYEQYF.

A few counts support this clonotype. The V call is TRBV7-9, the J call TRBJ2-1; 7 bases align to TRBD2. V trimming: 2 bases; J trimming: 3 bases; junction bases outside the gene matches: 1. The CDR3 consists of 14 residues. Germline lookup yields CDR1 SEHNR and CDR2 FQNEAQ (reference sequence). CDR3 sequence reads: CASSLTSDYNEQFF. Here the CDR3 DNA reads TGTGCCAGCAGCTTAACTAGCGACTACAATGAGCAGTTCTTC.

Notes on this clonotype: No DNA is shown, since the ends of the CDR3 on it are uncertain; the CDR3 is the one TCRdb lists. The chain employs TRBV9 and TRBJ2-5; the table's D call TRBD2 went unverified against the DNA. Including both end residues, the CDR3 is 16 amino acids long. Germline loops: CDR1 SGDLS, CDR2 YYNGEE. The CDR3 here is CASSVVGSGSYNEEYF.

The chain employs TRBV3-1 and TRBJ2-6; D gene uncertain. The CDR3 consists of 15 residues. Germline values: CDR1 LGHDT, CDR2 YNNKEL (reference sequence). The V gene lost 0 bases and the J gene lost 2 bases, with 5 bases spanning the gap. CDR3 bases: TGTGCCAGCAGCCAAGAAGGCGCTGGGGCCAACGTCCTGACTTTC. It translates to CASSQEGAGANVLTF.

The CDR3 sequence: CASSLAGAGSQSGNTIYF. The CDR3 nucleotides are TGTGCCAGCAGTTTAGCGGGGGCAGGTTCACAGTCCGGAAACACCATATATTTT. The chain couples TRBV12-3 or TRBV12-4 to TRBJ1-3, with D possibly matching TRBD1 (6 bases). This CDR3 comprises 18 residues. Trimming removed 0 bases at V and 4 bases at J, with 19 bases between.

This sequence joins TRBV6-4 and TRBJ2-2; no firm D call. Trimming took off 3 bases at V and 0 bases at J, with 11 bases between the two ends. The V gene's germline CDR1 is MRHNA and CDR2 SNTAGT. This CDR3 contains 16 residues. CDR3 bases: TGTGCCAGCAGTGAGGGCACCTCCTCGAACACCGGGGAGCTGTTTTTT. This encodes CASSEGTSSNTGELFF.

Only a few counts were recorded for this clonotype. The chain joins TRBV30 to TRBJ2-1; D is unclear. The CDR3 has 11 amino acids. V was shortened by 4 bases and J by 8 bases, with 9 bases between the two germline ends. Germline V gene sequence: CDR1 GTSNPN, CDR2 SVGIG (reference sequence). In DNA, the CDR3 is TGTGCCTGGAAGGAAGGCCATGAGCAGTTCTTC. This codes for CAWKEGHEQFF.

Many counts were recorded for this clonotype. The CDR3 is CASSQPGYDEQYF. DNA for the CDR3: TGTGCCAGCAGCCAACCAGGGTACGACGAGCAGTACTTC. The chain joins TRBV4-2 to TRBJ2-7, with D possibly TRBD1 on 5 matching bases. The CDR3 is 13 amino acids. Per the germline V gene, CDR1 is LGHNA and CDR2 is YNFKEQ. V dropped 2 bases and J dropped 5 bases, with 10 bases sitting between them.

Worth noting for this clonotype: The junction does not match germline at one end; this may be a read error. CDR3 loop: CSARGGERHQPQHF. The DNA for the CDR3 is TGCAGTGCGAGAGGAGGGGAACGACATCAGCCCCAGCATTTT. The chain employs TRBV20-1 and TRBJ1-5; D may be TRBD1 (5 bases). This CDR3 contains 14 residues. Germline values: CDR1 DFQATT, CDR2 SNEGSKA (reference sequence).

CDR3 sequence (DNA): TGTGCCAGCAGCTTAGCGCAGGACACAGATACGCAGTATTTT. Translated: CASSLAQDTDTQYF. The J gene is TRBJ2-3, the V gene TRBV7-9; D unclear. The V end was cut by 0 bases, the J end by 2 bases, with 6 bases between. CDR1 is SEHNR and CDR2 is FQNEAQ in the germline V gene (reference sequence). This CDR3 is built from 14 residues.